Listed below are T cell receptor beta chains from one sample, sequenced in a study of blood T cell repertoires in COVID-19. Using immunoSEQ multiplex PCR, the repertoire was profiled, and TCRdb retains in-frame clones only, with some absent. The profile shows 300,000 to 450,000 clones, 70% to 90% of them singletons. The material sequenced was PBMCs or T cells enriched from blood (not recorded which). These receptors were taken from a man between 40 and 49 years old in a cohort exposed to, infected with or recovered from COVID-19 (not recorded which). Both conserved end residues are part of each CDR3. D genes are given only for firm matches. Part of the rows lack a size; the others show once, few, many or a class for expanded clones.

size: NA; J: TRBJ2-1; V: TRBV30; D: NA; DNA: TGTGCCTGGAGTACCGGGAGAGAACAGTTCTTC; CDR3: CAWSTGREQFF
size: NA; J: TRBJ1-2; V: TRBV30; D: TRBD1; DNA: TGTGCCTCTCACAGGGGTCGGACCTATGGCTACACCTTC; CDR3: CASHRGRTYGYTF
size: NA; J: TRBJ2-5; V: TRBV24-1; D: TRBD2; DNA: TGTGCCACCAGTGACCCTAGGACTAGCGGGAGGACATCGACCCAGTACTTC; CDR3: CATSDPRTSGRTSTQYF
size: NA; J: TRBJ2-3; V: TRBV5-1; D: NA; DNA: TGCGCCAGCAGCTTTCGAAGGACAGATCTAAATACGCAGTATTTT; CDR3: CASSFRRTDLNTQYF
size: NA; J: TRBJ2-3; V: TRBV7-6; D: NA; DNA: TGTGCCAGCAGCTTCGACTACCGCCGCACAGATACGCAGTATTTT; CDR3: CASSFDYRRTDTQYF
size: once; J: TRBJ1-1; V: TRBV27; D: NA; DNA: TGTGCCAGCAGTTTATCTAGTCAGGGCGGCGGAACTATATACACTGAAGCTTTCTTT; CDR3: CASSLSSQGGGTIYTEAFF
size: NA; J: TRBJ1-3; V: TRBV11-2; D: NA; DNA: TGTGCCAGCAGCTTAGACCGCCAGCTAGTCTCTGGAAACACCATATATTTT; CDR3: CASSLDRQLVSGNTIYF
size: NA; J: TRBJ1-4; V: TRBV7-9; D: NA; DNA: TGTGCCAGCAGCTTAGCTCGGGTCCGTACTAATGAAAAACTGTTTTTT; CDR3: CASSLARVRTNEKLFF
size: NA; J: TRBJ2-7; V: TRBV27; D: TRBD2; DNA: TGTGCCAGCAGTTCCGGACTAGCGGGAGAGGTTGGCGAGCAGTACTTC; CDR3: CASSSGLAGEVGEQYF
size: NA; J: TRBJ2-7; V: TRBV27; D: TRBD2; DNA: TGTGCCAGCAGTTTCCTCGGGACTAGCGGGAGACAAGAGCAGTACTTC; CDR3: CASSFLGTSGRQEQYF
size: NA; J: TRBJ1-1; V: TRBV7-9; D: NA; DNA: TGTGCCAGCAGCTTAGAAGGACACCCGAACACTGAAGCTTTCTTT; CDR3: CASSLEGHPNTEAFF
size: NA; J: TRBJ2-3; V: TRBV7-9; D: TRBD2; DNA: TGTGCCAGCACTAGCGGGTTCTACGGAGATACGCAGTATTTT; CDR3: CASTSGFYGDTQYF
size: NA; J: TRBJ1-5; V: TRBV7-9; D: NA; DNA: TGTGCCAGCAGCTTAGCTTTCGGGGGGGCCCAGCATTTT; CDR3: CASSLAFGGAQHF
size: NA; J: TRBJ2-7; V: TRBV5-1; D: TRBD1; DNA: TGCGCCAGCAGCTTGGCGGGACAGGGAAGTGAGCAGTACTTC; CDR3: CASSLAGQGSEQYF
size: NA; J: TRBJ2-3; V: TRBV6-1; D: NA; DNA: TGTGCCAGCAGTGAACAGGGGCCGGGCACAGATACGCAGTATTTT; CDR3: CASSEQGPGTDTQYF
size: once; J: TRBJ2-4; V: TRBV2; D: TRBD2; DNA: TGTGCCAGCAGCCCCGGGACTAGCGGGATGAGGGGCTCCAAAAACATTCAGTACTTC; CDR3: CASSPGTSGMRGSKNIQYF
size: NA; J: TRBJ1-3; V: TRBV2; D: NA; DNA: TGTGCCAGCAGCCCGGGAACTTACTCTGGAAACACCATATATTTT; CDR3: CASSPGTYSGNTIYF
size: once; J: TRBJ2-5; V: TRBV7-9; D: TRBD1; DNA: TGTGCCAGCAGCTACAGGGGGAGCGAGACCCAGTACTTC; CDR3: CASSYRGSETQYF
size: NA; J: TRBJ2-7; V: TRBV18; D: TRBD2; DNA: TGTGCCAGCTCACGACTAGCGGGAGACTACGAGCAGTACTTC; CDR3: CASSRLAGDYEQYF
size: NA; J: TRBJ2-5; V: TRBV9; D: TRBD2; DNA: TGTGCCAGCAGCGTAGCCCTCGGGACTAGCGCACAAGAGACCCAGTACTTC; CDR3: CASSVALGTSAQETQYF
size: NA; J: TRBJ2-1; V: TRBV6-5; D: NA; DNA: TGTGCCGCGGCGGGACAGCGATACAATGAGCAGTTCTTC; CDR3: CAAAGQRYNEQFF
size: NA; J: TRBJ1-2; V: TRBV6-6; D: TRBD1; DNA: TGTGCCAGCAGTTACGGGTCGGACAGGGCGAGCTATGGCTACACCTTC; CDR3: CASSYGSDRASYGYTF
size: NA; J: TRBJ2-2; V: TRBV18; D: NA; DNA: TGTGCCAGCTCACCACCGTTTAGCGGATCGAACACCGGGGAGCTGTTTTTT; CDR3: CASSPPFSGSNTGELFF
size: NA; J: TRBJ1-5; V: TRBV19; D: NA; DNA: TGTGCCAGTAGTGGATGGCGCAGGGATGGGCAGCCCCAGCATTTT; CDR3: CASSGWRRDGQPQHF
size: NA; J: TRBJ2-5; V: TRBV10-3; D: TRBD1; DNA: TGTGCCATCAAGACAGGGGGGGCGGAGACCCAGTACTTC; CDR3: CAIKTGGAETQYF
size: few; J: TRBJ2-1; V: TRBV11-1; D: NA; DNA: TGTGCCAGCAGCTTGAGGGAGAGGGCCAATGAGCAGTTCTTC; CDR3: CASSLRERANEQFF
size: NA; J: TRBJ2-7; V: TRBV4-1; D: TRBD1; DNA: TGCGCCAGCAGCCGAGACCAGGACAGGGCGTACGAGCAGTACTTC; CDR3: CASSRDQDRAYEQYF
size: NA; J: TRBJ1-1; V: TRBV5-1; D: TRBD1; DNA: TGCGCCAGCAGCTTGTGGGACAGGGTCACTGAAGCTTTCTTT; CDR3: CASSLWDRVTEAFF
size: NA; J: TRBJ2-5; V: TRBV7-8; D: TRBD2; DNA: TGTGCCAGCAGAAAAGGTTTGGCGGGAGCGTTCCAAGAGACCCAGTACTTC; CDR3: CASRKGLAGAFQETQYF
size: NA; J: TRBJ2-3; V: TRBV28; D: TRBD2; DNA: TGTGCCAGCAGTCATACGTGGGGTAGCGGGGGCACAGATACGCAGTATTTT; CDR3: CASSHTWGSGGTDTQYF
size: NA; J: TRBJ1-5; V: TRBV10-1; D: NA; DNA: TGCGCGTTTGGACAGTTTTATAGCAATCAGCCCCAGCATTTT; CDR3: CAFGQFYSNQPQHF
size: NA; J: TRBJ2-2; V: TRBV7-9; D: TRBD1; DNA: TGTGCCAGCAGCTTAGTGCAGGGGGCGAACACCGGGGAGCTGTTTTTT; CDR3: CASSLVQGANTGELFF
size: NA; J: TRBJ1-1; V: TRBV30; D: NA; DNA: TGTGCCTTCGGCAGAGGGAAGAGCACTGAAGCTTTCTTT; CDR3: CAFGRGKSTEAFF
size: NA; J: TRBJ2-2; V: TRBV6-1; D: NA; DNA: TGTGCCAGCAGTTTTGCGGGGCCGGACACCGGGGAGCTGTTTTTT; CDR3: CASSFAGPDTGELFF
size: NA; J: TRBJ1-1; V: TRBV11-2; D: NA; DNA: TGTGCCAGCAGCTTAGTGTGGAGCCGGGTTGAAGCTTTCTTT; CDR3: CASSLVWSRVEAFF
size: NA; J: TRBJ2-1; V: TRBV3-1/TRBV3-2; D: TRBD2; DNA: TGTGCCAGCAGCCAAGGAGCGGGAGGGCAGTTCTTC; CDR3: CASSQGAGGQFF
size: NA; J: TRBJ2-7; V: TRBV28; D: TRBD1; DNA: TGTGCCTGCAGGAAGGGGACAGGGCCCTACGAGCAGTACTTC; CDR3: CACRKGTGPYEQYF
size: few; J: TRBJ2-7; V: TRBV11-2; D: NA; DNA: TGTGCCAGCAGCTTAGTTGCGGGGGAGCAGTACTTC; CDR3: CASSLVAGEQYF
size: once; J: TRBJ1-3; V: TRBV11-2; D: NA; DNA: TGTGCCAGCAGCTTAGATCCGGGCTCTGGAAACACCATATATTTT; CDR3: CASSLDPGSGNTIYF
size: NA; J: TRBJ2-7; V: TRBV18; D: TRBD2; DNA: TGTGCCAGCTCACAATTTAGCGGGAACTACGAGCAGTACTTC; CDR3: CASSQFSGNYEQYF
size: NA; J: TRBJ1-4; V: TRBV4-1; D: TRBD1; DNA: TGCGCCAGCAGCCATCGAAGCGGACAGGCTAATGAAAAACTGTTTTTT; CDR3: CASSHRSGQANEKLFF
size: NA; J: TRBJ2-7; V: TRBV7-9; D: NA; DNA: TGTGCCAGCAGCCTCCCCCGGGATGGACACGAGCAGTACTTC; CDR3: CASSLPRDGHEQYF
size: NA; J: TRBJ1-4; V: TRBV30; D: NA; DNA: TGTGCCTGGCAGACAAGGGGGAATGAAAAACTGTTTTTT; CDR3: CAWQTRGNEKLFF
size: NA; J: TRBJ1-2; V: TRBV30; D: TRBD1; DNA: TGTGCCTGGAGTGTAATCTGGGACAGTCGGGGCTACACCTTC; CDR3: CAWSVIWDSRGYTF